This entry lists 24 T cell receptor beta chains sequenced from one sample in a study of T cell responses to AZD1222 COVID-19 vaccine. The assay was immunoSEQ multiplex PCR, and TCRdb's table has in-frame clones only and misses some. The sample includes more than 140,000 clones, 70% to 90% of them seen just once. The sample in question was peripheral blood, obtained on day 0 of MenACWY control vaccination. These receptors came from an adult in good health.

This clone has a handful of counts. The V gene is TRBV27, the J gene TRBJ1-2, with a possible D match to TRBD1 (5 bases). The CDR3 consists of 18 residues. V lost 5 bases and J 0 bases, leaving 22 bases between the germline ends. From germline, CDR1 is MNHEY and CDR2 SMNVEV (reference sequence). The CDR3 reads CASSPPVVGLHPNYGYTF. CDR3 coding DNA: TGTGCCAGCAGTCCCCCGGTAGTGGGGCTTCATCCTAACTATGGCTACACCTTC.

The CDR3 spells CASSLAGTGEQFF. The CDR3 region has the DNA TGCGCCAGCAGCTTGGCCGGGACGGGTGAGCAGTTCTTC. The rearrangement uses TRBV5-1 and TRBJ2-1; the D call may be TRBD1 or TRBD2 (5 bases each). CDR3 length: 13 residues. Germline values: CDR1 SGHRS, CDR2 YFSETQ. The V end lost 0 bases, the J end lost 9 bases, and 10 bases lay between the germline ends.

The chain couples TRBV20-1 to TRBJ1-1; 7 bases line up with TRBD1. V shed 3 bases and J 11 bases; nucleotides not matched to a gene: 15. Germline loops: CDR1 DFQATT, CDR2 SNEGSKA (reference sequence). The CDR3 covers 14 residues. CDR3 nucleotides: TGCAGTGCTAGTCCGACAGGGAGGTATGGCGGGGCTTTCTTT. Encoded protein: CSASPTGRYGGAFF.

The genes are TRBV29-1 and TRBJ1-3; D not resolved. Germline V gene data show CDR1 as SQVTM and CDR2 as ANQGSEA. The V end lost 1 base, the J end lost 0 bases, and 7 bases lay between the germline ends. The CDR3 is 14 residues long. CDR3 protein: CSVEGPNSGNTIYF. The CDR3, as DNA: TGCAGCGTTGAAGGCCCCAACTCTGGAAACACCATATATTTT.

This clone was observed once. V usage is TRBV5-1 and J usage is TRBJ1-1; no clear D. The length of the CDR3 is 14 residues. The V end lost 0 bases, the J end lost 1 base, and 7 bases lay between the germline ends. Germline assignment: CDR1 SGHRS and CDR2 YFSETQ. The CDR3 region has the DNA TGCGCCAGCAGCTTGGCCACGGAGAACACTGAAGCTTTCTTT. Amino acids: CASSLATENTEAFF.

The J gene is TRBJ2-5, the V gene TRBV3-1 (or the pseudogene TRBV3-2); the D gene is possibly TRBD2 (5 bases). V was shortened by 1 base and J by 3 bases, with 12 bases between the two germline ends. This CDR3 spans 15 amino acids. Germline lookup yields CDR1 LGHDT and CDR2 YNNKEL (reference sequence). CDR3 in amino acids: CASSQAVASKETQYF. CDR3 bases: TGTGCCAGCAGCCAAGCGGTTGCTAGCAAAGAGACCCAGTACTTC.

Concerning this clone itself: The same CDR3 also results from other DNA sequences found in this sample. This chain joins TRBV11-3 and TRBJ2-2; D possibly corresponds to TRBD1 (5 bases). Trimming shortened V by 5 bases and J by 5 bases, and 9 bases separated the two germline ends. Germline assignment: CDR1 SGHNT and CDR2 YENEEA. The CDR3 covers 13 residues. As DNA, the CDR3 is TGTGCCAGCAGCCTCTCAGGGACCGGGGAGCTGTTTTTT. Translating it yields CASSLSGTGELFF.

The chain couples TRBV19 to TRBJ2-3; 7 positions agree with TRBD1. The trim removed 7 bases at V and 11 bases at J, leaving 12 bases unmatched. Germline V gene sequence: CDR1 LNHDA, CDR2 SQIVND (reference sequence). The CDR3 consists of 13 residues. DNA of the CDR3: TGTGCCAGTACCCGGACAGGTTCAAGGGAGCAGTATTTT. This sequence encodes CASTRTGSREQYF. Full variable domain (outside the CDR3, taken from reference TRBV19 and TRBJ2-3): DGGITQSPKYLFRKEGQNVTLSCEQNLNHDAMYWYRQDPGQGLRLIYYSQIVNDFQKGDIAEGYSVSREKKESFPLTVTSAQKNPTAFYLCASTRTGSREQYFGPGTRLTVL.

The chain couples TRBV6-5 to TRBJ2-7; 7 positions agree with TRBD1. The CDR3 length is 13 residues. Germline CDR1 reads MNHEY; CDR2 reads SVGAGI. The J segment lost 5 bases and the V segment lost 6 bases, leaving 7 bases of the junction unmatched. The DNA for the CDR3 is TGTGCCAGCAGCCGAACGACAGGGAACGAGCAGTACTTC. Protein product: CASSRTTGNEQYF.

This chain connects TRBV28 to TRBJ2-2; D is possibly TRBD2 (6 bases). CDR3 length: 14 amino acids. CDR1 is MDHEN, CDR2 SYDVKM, per germline. With 4 bases removed from V and 5 bases from J, the gap between germline ends came to 11 bases. The CDR3: CASSYALATGELFF. CDR3 nucleotides: TGTGCCAGCAGTTACGCGCTAGCGACCGGGGAGCTGTTTTTT.

The chain uses TRBV28 and TRBJ1-1; D unclear. Trimming stripped 5 bases from V and 4 bases from J, with 20 bases between. Germline V gene lookup returns CDR1 MDHEN and CDR2 SYDVKM. This CDR3 is 16 amino acids long. The CDR3 DNA reads TGTGCCAGCAGTCCAGAGAGCCGGGCCTGGGCCACTGAAGCTTTCTTT. Amino acids: CASSPESRAWATEAFF.

The chain employs TRBV11-2 and TRBJ1-5; no firm D call. This CDR3 region has 13 residues. Trimming stripped 5 bases from V and 4 bases from J, with 9 bases between. Per germline, CDR1 SGHAT and CDR2 FQNNGV. Here the CDR3 reads CASSVRVNQPQHF. The CDR3 DNA follows: TGTGCCAGCAGCGTTCGCGTAAATCAGCCCCAGCATTTT.

V gene TRBV4-2 combines with J gene TRBJ1-1; D is perhaps TRBD1 (5 bases). V was cut by 4 bases and J by 1 base, with 10 bases left in between. This CDR3 comprises 14 residues. Germline V lookup: CDR1 LGHNA, CDR2 YNFKEQ. The CDR3 spells CASSPLQANTEAFF. As DNA, the CDR3 is TGTGCCAGCAGCCCTTTACAGGCGAACACTGAAGCTTTCTTT.

The chain uses TRBV7-9 and TRBJ1-1; D is undetermined. Germline-derived CDR1 and CDR2 are SEHNR and FQNEAQ (reference sequence). The CDR3 length is 12 residues. V lost 5 bases and J lost 1, with 5 bases in between. The CDR3 DNA reads as TGTGCCAGCAGCGGATCGAACACTGAAGCTTTCTTT. It is translated as CASSGSNTEAFF. Looking up the rest from reference TRBV7-9 and TRBJ1-1 gives the full variable domain: DTGVSQNPRHKITKRGQNVTFRCDPISEHNRLYWYRQTLGQGPEFLTYFQNEAQLEKSRLLSDRFSAERPKGSFSTLEIQRTEQGDSAMYLCASSGSNTEAFFGQGTRLTVV.

The chain links TRBV5-4 to TRBJ2-3; TRBD2 is a possible D gene (6 bases). Looked up from germline, CDR1 is SGHNT and CDR2 is YYREEE (reference sequence). CDR3 length: 16 residues. V was clipped by 4 bases and J by 2 bases, with 17 bases between them. The CDR3, as DNA: TGTGCCAGCAGCGGCGGGACTGCGCTCCACACAGATACGCAGTATTTT. This gives the protein CASSGGTALHTDTQYF. The variable domain in full, with the rest retrieved from reference TRBV5-4 and TRBJ2-3, is ETGVTQSPTHLIKTRGQQVTLRCSSQSGHNTVSWYQQALGQGPQFIFQYYREEENGRGNFPPRFSGLQFPNYSSELNVNALELDDSALYLCASSGGTALHTDTQYFGPGTRLTVL.

The V gene is TRBV27, the J gene TRBJ1-2, with D possibly being TRBD1 (5 bases). The CDR3 is made up of 14 amino acids. Germline CDR1 and CDR2: MNHEY and SMNVEV (reference sequence). V gave up 5 bases and J gave up 6 bases, with 16 bases separating them. The DNA of the CDR3 is TGTGCCAGCAGTCGGACTTCAGGGTACGATGGCTACACCTTC. Translating it yields CASSRTSGYDGYTF.

This clone was counted once. DNA for the CDR3: TGTGCCAGCAGTCCGACGGACAGTTACGAGCAGTACTTC. Amino acid sequence: CASSPTDSYEQYF. The chain uses TRBV6-2 or TRBV6-3 and TRBJ2-7, with TRBD1 as a possible D gene (6 bases). Trimming took off 5 bases at V and 4 bases at J, with 12 bases between the two ends. Germline V gene data show CDR1 as MNHEY and CDR2 as SVGEGT. This CDR3 is 13 amino acids long.

The chain carries TRBV11-2 and TRBJ1-4; tentative D call: TRBD1 (5 bases). The CDR3 consists of 14 residues. The germline gives CDR1 SGHAT, CDR2 FQNNGV. V lost 5 bases and J lost 7, with 14 bases in between. Written as DNA, the CDR3 is TGTGCCAGCAGCCTAGGGGCAGGCAGTGAAAAACTGTTTTTT. It yields the protein CASSLGAGSEKLFF.

The chain is built from TRBV10-1 and TRBJ2-7; a possible D gene is TRBD1 (6 bases). This CDR3 has 17 amino acids. V was shortened by 4 bases and J by 3 bases, with 22 bases between the two germline ends. In germline, CDR1 is WNHNN, CDR2 SYGVQD (reference sequence). CDR3 protein: CASSVGPRPQGSYEQYF. CDR3 DNA: TGCGCCAGCAGTGTAGGTCCAAGACCACAGGGAAGCTACGAGCAGTACTTC.

J is TRBJ1-2 and V is TRBV24-1; D is uncertain. Germline V gene data show CDR1 as KGHDR and CDR2 as SFDVKD. Trimming removed 3 bases at V and 0 bases at J, with 10 bases between. The CDR3 length is 15 residues. The chain's CDR3 is CATSDGRYSNYGYTF. The CDR3, as DNA: TGTGCCACCAGTGATGGAAGGTATTCTAACTATGGCTACACCTTC.

The chain combines TRBV19 with TRBJ1-4; tentative D call: TRBD1 (5 bases). V was pared by 3 bases and J by 0 bases, with 8 bases between. The CDR3 has 15 amino acids. Per germline, CDR1 LNHDA and CDR2 SQIVND (reference sequence). CDR3 sequence reads: CASSITGPTNEKLFF. The CDR3 DNA reads TGTGCCAGTAGTATTACGGGGCCAACTAATGAAAAACTGTTTTTT.

This chain's CDR3 is CASSQRMNTEAFF. CDR3 nucleotide sequence: TGTGCCAGCAGCCAACGGATGAACACTGAAGCTTTCTTT. The chain recombines TRBV3-1 (or the pseudogene TRBV3-2) with TRBJ1-1, with D uncertain. From germline, CDR1 is LGHDT and CDR2 YNNKEL (reference sequence). CDR3 length equals 13 residues. The V end was cut by 2 bases, the J end by 0 bases, with 4 bases between.

V and J are TRBV18 and TRBJ1-2; D gene uncertain. CDR3 length: 16 residues. Germline loops: CDR1 KGHSH, CDR2 LQKENI. V gave up 0 bases and J gave up 4 bases, with 15 bases separating them. CDR3 sequence reads: CASSPPNPNSGYGYTF. The CDR3 nucleotides are TGTGCCAGCTCACCACCGAATCCCAACAGCGGCTATGGCTACACCTTC.

The chain carries TRBV13 and TRBJ2-7; tentative D call: TRBD2 (7 bases). Germline CDR1 is PRHDT and CDR2 is FYEKMQ (reference sequence). This CDR3 comprises 15 residues. Trimming took 0 bases from V and 2 from J, leaving 11 bases between them. This CDR3 is CASSLGGGATYEQYF. CDR3 in DNA: TGTGCCAGCAGCTTAGGTGGGGGGGCTACCTACGAGCAGTACTTC.